The text below deals with one T cell receptor beta chain. The target antigen is unknown. TCRdb's copy holds only in-frame clones and misses some; the assay was immunoSEQ multiplex PCR. The repertoire has about 120,000 clones, approximately 92% of them found once; the top ten carry around 0.55%. The source of the sample is a study of OX40 agonist ivuxolimab in advanced cancers. Study-wide background: Patients received ivuxolimab, an intravenous treatment, every 2 weeks at 0.01 to 10 mg/kg. Patients enrolled in dose escalation were diagnosed with hepatocellular carcinoma, melanoma, renal cell or head and neck cancer.

Study-wide findings and caveats: At 0.1 to 3.0 mg/kg, CD4+ and CD8+ blood T cells expanded clonally by week 6. Individuals who were partial responders at 0.1-3.0 mg/kg had clonal expansion that ranked among the lowest.

Trimming took 4 bases from V and 8 from J, leaving 17 bases between them. The CDR3 runs to 14 residues. CDR1 is SGHTA and CDR2 is FQGNSA in the germline V gene. The sequence came from an adult with an advanced solid tumor such as melanoma, head and neck, liver or kidney cancer. This chain uses TRBV7-2 with TRBJ1-2; D perhaps matches TRBD1 (6 bases). The sample consisted of CD4+ or CD8+ T cells sorted from blood, taken in a trial of the OX40 agonist ivuxolimab. CDR3 protein: CASSSRTALDGYTF. The CDR3 bases are TGTGCCAGCAGCTCTCGGACAGCTCTGGACGGCTACACCTTC.